Following are 20 T cell receptor beta chains from one sample sequenced in a study of Ad26.COV2.S vaccination and SARS-CoV-2 variants. Clones were read by immunoSEQ multiplex PCR, and TCRdb kept only the in-frame ones, dropping some. Of about 350,000 clones in the sample, 75% to 90% were seen once. Treatment specified: approximately 18 received Ad26.COV2.S at low or high dose, single or two shots; about five received placebo; per-sample allocation not given. The samples were gathered on day 63 after the first injection of vaccine or placebo. Sequencing was performed on peripheral blood, taken in a trial of Ad26.COV2.S vaccine versus placebo. These receptor sequences come from a person between 18 and 65 years old who received the Ad26.COV2.S COVID-19 vaccine or a placebo.

This clone was seen more than once but under ten times. This rearrangement joins TRBV24-1 to TRBJ1-1, with D possibly being TRBD1 (5 bases). The CDR3 runs to 13 residues. Trimming took off 5 bases at V and 4 bases at J, with 10 bases between the two ends. Looked up from germline, CDR1 is KGHDR and CDR2 is SFDVKD. CDR3 DNA: TGTGCCACCAGTGGTCCAGGGAGCACTGAAGCTTTCTTT. The encoded protein is CATSGPGSTEAFF.

The rearrangement uses TRBV7-2 and TRBJ2-7, with TRBD1 matching over 12 bases. The V gene's germline CDR1 is SGHTA and CDR2 FQGNSA. The trim removed 4 bases at V and 4 bases at J, leaving 5 bases unmatched. The CDR3 contains 15 residues. DNA of the CDR3: TGTGCCAGCAGCTCTGGGACAGGGGGCTATTACGAGCAGTACTTC. Translation: CASSSGTGGYYEQYF.

This clone was counted a single time. This rearrangement joins TRBV21-1 to TRBJ2-5; the DNA was not used to check the table's D call, TRBD1. TRBV21-1 is a listed pseudogene. CDR3 length equals 15 residues. The CDR3 region has the DNA TGTGCCAGCAGCAGGGTAAGACAGTCAGAAGAGACCCAGTACTTC. Residues: CASSRVRQSEETQYF.

The chain is built from TRBV27 and TRBJ2-7; TRBD1 matches at 7 bases. Unmatched junction bases numbered 4, after V lost 5 bases and J lost 3 bases. The CDR3 extends over 13 amino acids. Germline V gives CDR1 MNHEY, CDR2 SMNVEV (reference sequence). The CDR3 DNA is TGTGCCAGCAGTAGGGGACAGCGCTACGAGCAGTACTTC. Encoded protein: CASSRGQRYEQYF.

The gene calls are TRBV5-4 and TRBJ1-1, with D unresolved. Per the germline V gene, CDR1 is SGHNT and CDR2 is YYREEE (reference sequence). The CDR3 extends over 13 amino acids. The V and J ends lost 9 bases and 0 bases respectively, with 12 bases between them. The CDR3 spells CATRRAMNTEAFF. The CDR3 DNA reads TGTGCCACGCGCCGGGCCATGAACACTGAAGCTTTCTTT.

The chain is built from TRBV19 and TRBJ2-3; 7 bases agree with TRBD2. The CDR3 covers 14 residues. Germline CDR1 and CDR2: LNHDA and SQIVND (reference sequence). Trimming took 4 bases from V and 4 from J; bases not matched to a gene: 5. The DNA for the CDR3 is TGTGCCAGTAGTACCGGACTAGTAGCAGATACGCAGTATTTT. Its translation is CASSTGLVADTQYF.

The CDR3 sequence: CASLTLALKEANYGYTF. As DNA, the CDR3 is TGTGCCAGCCTGACCCTGGCACTTAAAGAGGCTAACTATGGCTACACCTTC. The chain uses TRBV28 and TRBJ1-2, with no clear D. Germline-derived CDR1 and CDR2 are MDHEN and SYDVKM. This CDR3 comprises 17 residues. The ends were cut back, 8 bases at V and 0 bases at J, with 22 bases in the middle.

J is TRBJ1-1 and V is TRBV2; 7 bases match TRBD1. Germline V gives CDR1 SNHLY, CDR2 FYNNEI. Unmatched junction bases numbered 13, after V lost 7 bases and J lost 2 bases. CDR3 length: 16 residues. The CDR3 nucleotides read TGTGCCAGCACCCCCTCAGCCGGACAGGTCAACACTGAAGCTTTCTTT. It encodes CASTPSAGQVNTEAFF.

This clone was seen just once. The chain employs TRBV11-3 and TRBJ2-7; D is unclear. The germline V gene has CDR1 SGHNT and CDR2 YENEEA. V gave up 3 bases and J gave up 7 bases, with 22 bases separating them. The CDR3 spans 16 residues. CDR3 amino acids: CASSFGLKVGLEEQYF. CDR3 nucleotides: TGTGCCAGCAGCTTTGGGCTTAAGGTTGGCCTGGAAGAGCAGTACTTC.

The chain recombines TRBV11-2 with TRBJ1-1; D unresolved. This CDR3 comprises 13 residues. Trimming pared 5 bases from V and 3 bases from J, leaving 10 bases between. Looked up from germline, CDR1 is SGHAT and CDR2 is FQNNGV. This chain's CDR3 is CASSPQRDTEAFF. The CDR3 DNA sequence: TGTGCCAGCAGCCCCCAACGGGACACTGAAGCTTTCTTT.

V is TRBV7-2 and J is TRBJ1-2; 8 bases fit TRBD1. The V gene end was trimmed by 5 bases and the J gene end by 0 bases; junction bases not matched to a gene: 17. CDR1 and CDR2 (germline): SGHTA, FQGNSA. CDR3 length equals 19 residues. The CDR3, as DNA: TGTGCCAGCAGCGCTTATCTAGGACAGGGTACAGATTCTAACTATGGCTACACCTTC. Its translation: CASSAYLGQGTDSNYGYTF.

Comments on this clone: Additional DNA sequences in this sample encode the identical CDR3. This chain links TRBV7-2 with TRBJ1-1; TRBD1 agrees at 7 bases. The V gene's germline CDR1 is SGHTA and CDR2 FQGNSA. The length of the CDR3 is 13 residues. V was pared by 1 base and J by 7 bases, with 3 bases of the junction left unmatched. CDR3 coding DNA: TGTGCCAGCAGCTTAGGACAGGGCGGTGAAGCTTTCTTT. This codes for CASSLGQGGEAFF.

V usage is TRBV19 and J usage is TRBJ2-6; TRBD1 agrees at 9 bases. Germline V gene sequence: CDR1 LNHDA, CDR2 SQIVND (reference sequence). The CDR3 length is 16 residues. The V gene end was trimmed by 5 bases and the J gene end by 2 bases; junction bases not matched to a gene: 4. The CDR3 loop is CASSHRDRAGANVLTF. The CDR3, as DNA: TGTGCCAGTAGTCACCGGGACAGGGCTGGGGCCAACGTCCTGACTTTC.

The gene calls are TRBV28 and TRBJ2-5; TRBD1 is a possible D gene (5 bases). In germline, CDR1 is MDHEN, CDR2 SYDVKM. V lost 7 bases, J lost 2 bases, and 17 bases lay in between. There are 15 residues in the CDR3. This chain's CDR3 is CASTLQRAGQETQYF. The CDR3 DNA reads as TGTGCCAGCACCCTCCAGCGAGCAGGGCAAGAGACCCAGTACTTC.

This clone has more than one count but fewer than ten. The chain is built from TRBV5-4 and TRBJ1-6, with 7 nucleotides matching TRBD1. J was trimmed by 4 bases and V by 0 bases; bases with no gene match: 1. There are 15 residues in the CDR3. From germline, CDR1 is SGHNT and CDR2 YYREEE (reference sequence). The CDR3 nucleotides are TGTGCCAGCAGCTTGGACAGGGGTTATAATTCACCCCTCCACTTT. This sequence encodes CASSLDRGYNSPLHF.

The gene calls are TRBV5-1 and TRBJ2-3, with a tentative D call TRBD2 (7 bases). V was shortened by 4 bases and J by 2 bases, with 14 bases between the two germline ends. There are 15 residues in the CDR3. The germline gives CDR1 SGHRS, CDR2 YFSETQ. CDR3 DNA sequence: TGCGCCAGCAGCCCCTCTGGGGGGGCCACAGATACGCAGTATTTT. It translates to CASSPSGGATDTQYF. Full variable domain (missing parts from reference TRBV5-1 and TRBJ2-3): KAGVTQTPRYLIKTRGQQVTLSCSPISGHRSVSWYQQTPGQGLQFLFEYFSETQRNKGNFPGRFSGRQFSNSRSEMNVSTLELGDSALYLCASSPSGGATDTQYFGPGTRLTVL.

J is TRBJ2-2 and V is TRBV7-9, with D tentatively TRBD1 (5 bases). V gave up 5 bases and J gave up 6 bases, with 10 bases separating them. This CDR3 is 13 amino acids long. CDR1 SEHNR and CDR2 FQNEAQ come from the germline V gene (reference sequence). The DNA of the CDR3 is TGTGCCAGCAGCGCAGACAGTTCCGGGGAGCTGTTTTTT. Protein: CASSADSSGELFF.

This chain connects TRBV29-1 to TRBJ1-1; the D gene is possibly TRBD1 (6 bases). Looked up from germline, CDR1 is SQVTM and CDR2 is ANQGSEA. V lost 5 bases to trimming and J lost 0 bases, with 10 bases between them. The CDR3 covers 13 residues. The CDR3 reads CSVRDNMNTEAFF. DNA for the CDR3: TGCAGCGTTCGGGACAACATGAACACTGAAGCTTTCTTT.

The chain uses TRBV5-6 and TRBJ1-6; 9 bases are shared with TRBD1. Germline-derived CDR1 and CDR2 are SGHDT and YYEEEE. The CDR3 covers 15 residues. V gave up 3 bases and J gave up 9 bases; unmatched junction bases: 7. CDR3 coding DNA: TGTGCCAGCAGCTGGGACAGGGCCGGGGGTTCACCCCTCCACTTT. Its translation is CASSWDRAGGSPLHF.

This clone has a single count. The chain uses TRBV5-1 and TRBJ2-7; D is tentatively TRBD1 or TRBD2 (5 bases each). The V and J ends lost 4 bases and 6 bases respectively, with 11 bases between them. CDR1 and CDR2 from the germline V gene are SGHRS and YFSETQ. There are 12 residues in the CDR3. The CDR3 nucleotides read TGCGCCAGCAGCCCCGGGGCTGGCGAGCAGTACTTC. Translated: CASSPGAGEQYF.